These 10 T cell receptor beta chains were sequenced from one sample in a study of a mutant IDH1 vaccine in newly diagnosed glioma. Their specific antigens are unknown. Sample time point: week 35, safety follow-up. Mutant IDH1 20-mer peptide, at 300 ug, made up each vaccine dose, with topical imiquimod. Clones were sequenced by immunoSEQ multiplex PCR, and TCRdb holds only the in-frame ones, with some missing. The repertoire holds around 60,000 clones, with 80% to 85% as singletons. Specimen: PBMCs, collected from a glioma patient whose treatment included an IDH1 peptide vaccine. The receptors come from a man younger than 40 with glioma.

CDR3: CASSYGSADTQYF. The CDR3 DNA sequence: TGCGCCAGCAGCTACGGAAGCGCAGATACGCAGTATTTT. The rearrangement joins TRBV5-1 to TRBJ2-3, with unresolved D. Germline assignment: CDR1 SGHRS and CDR2 YFSETQ. Trimming removed 3 bases at V and 4 bases at J, with 9 bases between. This CDR3 spans 13 amino acids. The full variable domain, with the rest looked up from reference TRBV5-1 and TRBJ2-3, is KAGVTQTPRYLIKTRGQQVTLSCSPISGHRSVSWYQQTPGQGLQFLFEYFSETQRNKGNFPGRFSGRQFSNSRSEMNVSTLELGDSALYLCASSYGSADTQYFGPGTRLTVL.

The chain links TRBV6-5 to TRBJ2-7; D possibly corresponds to TRBD2 (6 bases). V lost 6 bases to trimming and J lost 6 bases, with 15 bases between them. The CDR3 covers 13 residues. Germline-derived CDR1 and CDR2 are MNHEY and SVGAGI. The CDR3 spells CASSPGGDFEQYF. CDR3 sequence (DNA): TGTGCCAGCAGCCCCGGCGGGGATTTCGAGCAGTACTTC.

The count of this clone is one. The V gene is TRBV6-6, the J gene TRBJ2-5, with D possibly being TRBD2 (6 bases). The CDR3 contains 15 residues. Germline V CDR1 and CDR2: MNHNY, SVGAGI (reference sequence). Trimming took off 1 base at V and 5 bases at J, with 14 bases between the two ends. The CDR3 sequence is CASSYFGAGGETQYF. The CDR3 DNA reads TGTGCCAGCAGTTACTTTGGGGCCGGGGGTGAGACCCAGTACTTC.

The chain carries TRBV5-1 and TRBJ2-2, with 8 bases fitting TRBD1. The J segment lost 5 bases and the V segment lost 5 bases, leaving 8 bases of the junction unmatched. The V gene's germline CDR1 is SGHRS and CDR2 YFSETQ. The CDR3 is 15 residues long. CDR3: CASRTGTGLTGELFF. As DNA, the CDR3 is TGCGCCAGCAGAACCGGGACAGGTCTGACCGGGGAGCTGTTTTTT.

This clone was seen once. The chain has TRBV9 and TRBJ1-2; possible D gene TRBD1, 6 bases. The CDR3 loop spans 15 amino acids. Trimming left V 4 bases short and J 2 bases short, with 15 bases between. Germline assignment: CDR1 SGDLS and CDR2 YYNGEE. The CDR3 protein is CASSPTDRSNYGYTF. CDR3 sequence (DNA): TGTGCCAGCAGCCCTACTGACAGGTCAAACTATGGCTACACCTTC.

CDR3 residues: CARITRDSYEQYF. The CDR3 coding sequence is TGTGCCAGGATAACACGGGATTCCTACGAGCAGTACTTC. The chain recombines TRBV21-1 with TRBJ2-7; the table calls TRBD2, which could not be checked here. TRBV21-1 constitutes a pseudogene. CDR3 length equals 13 residues.

V and J are TRBV5-8 and TRBJ2-1, with 14 bases fitting TRBD2. The junction had 6 bases not matched to a gene; V was cut back by 0 bases and J by 7 bases. Germline V lookup: CDR1 SGHTS, CDR2 YDEGEE. There are 17 residues in the CDR3. CDR3 loop: CASSLGLAGGRWNEQFF. The CDR3, as DNA: TGTGCCAGCAGCTTGGGACTAGCGGGGGGGCGGTGGAATGAGCAGTTCTTC.

The chain combines TRBV6-1 with TRBJ2-3, with TRBD2 identical over 10 bases. CDR1 and CDR2 (germline): MNHNS, SASEGT. The CDR3 is 17 amino acids. V lost 4 bases to trimming and J lost 2 bases; unmatched junction nucleotides: 9. Here the CDR3 DNA reads TGTGCCAGCAGTGCGTTTAGGACTAGCGGAAACACAGATACGCAGTATTTT. Protein: CASSAFRTSGNTDTQYF.

The V and J genes are TRBV7-9 and TRBJ2-5, with 9 bases identical to TRBD1. The CDR3 is 14 amino acids. CDR1 is SEHNR, CDR2 FQNEAQ, per germline (reference sequence). V lost 3 bases and J lost 4; bases outside the gene matches: 3. The CDR3 sequence is CASSFPTGGETQYF. The CDR3, as DNA: TGTGCCAGCAGCTTCCCGACAGGGGGAGAGACCCAGTACTTC.

V usage is TRBV5-1 and J usage is TRBJ1-1; D remains ambiguous. The CDR3 covers 15 residues. Germline V lookup: CDR1 SGHRS, CDR2 YFSETQ. V was cut by 6 bases and J by 3 bases, with 18 bases left in between. CDR3 residues: CASISKGVGDTEAFF. CDR3 sequence (DNA): TGCGCCAGCATCTCGAAGGGAGTTGGGGACACTGAAGCTTTCTTT.